What follows are 23 T cell receptor beta chains derived from one specimen sequenced in a study of T cell changes during pregnancy in multiple sclerosis. This table comes from immunoSEQ multiplex PCR, and its TCRdb copy is limited to in-frame clones, with some not included. The table lists about 54,000 clones, around 92% of them singletons. Specimen: peripheral blood, collected after pregnancy. These receptors originate from a female donor in good health, enrolled as a control in a pregnancy study.

The rearrangement joins TRBV6-1 to TRBJ1-3; no definite D call. Between the trimmed V and J ends, which lost 7 bases and 0 bases, there was a span of 10 bases. CDR1 and CDR2 from the germline V gene are MNHNS and SASEGT. The length of the CDR3 is 14 residues. The CDR3 sequence: CASNVYLSGNTIYF. CDR3 coding DNA: TGTGCCAGCAACGTCTACCTCTCTGGAAACACCATATATTTT.

This sequence joins TRBV7-9 and TRBJ2-1; 11 bases agree with TRBD2. V lost 5 bases to trimming and J lost 7 bases; unmatched junction nucleotides: 10. Germline CDR1 SEHNR, CDR2 FQNEAQ (reference sequence). The CDR3 consists of 16 residues. For the CDR3, the DNA is TGTGCCAGCAGCCGATTCACTAGCGGGAGAGGTAATGAGCAGTTCTTC. As protein: CASSRFTSGRGNEQFF.

This sequence joins TRBV15 and TRBJ2-2; 9 bases match TRBD2. The junction had 5 bases not matched to a gene; V was cut back by 5 bases and J by 4 bases. The CDR3 runs to 15 residues. CDR1 LNHNV and CDR2 YYDKDF come from the germline V gene (reference sequence). CDR3 sequence reads: CATSGRLAATGELFF. The CDR3 nucleotides are TGTGCCACCAGCGGCCGACTAGCGGCCACCGGGGAGCTGTTTTTT.

V and J are TRBV18 and TRBJ1-2; D possibly corresponds to TRBD1 (5 bases). V lost 6 bases to trimming and J lost 3 bases, with 14 bases between them. This CDR3 comprises 14 residues. The germline CDR1 and CDR2 sequences are KGHSH and LQKENI. The CDR3 region has the DNA TGTGCCAGCTCCCAGGGAGGGGCCCACTATGGCTACACCTTC. Translation: CASSQGGAHYGYTF.

This chain joins TRBV6-1 and TRBJ1-2; D is possibly TRBD1 (5 bases). This CDR3 region has 14 residues. Per the germline V gene, CDR1 is MNHNS and CDR2 is SASEGT. Trimming shortened V by 7 bases and J by 4 bases, and 16 bases separated the two germline ends. The CDR3 nucleotides are TGTGCCAGCACCCAAGGAGGGGTTATCTATGGCTACACCTTC. Translating it yields CASTQGGVIYGYTF.

The CDR3 bases are TGTGCCAGCAGCCCCCGGAAGGACAGGAGTAACTATGGCTACACCTTC. Translation gives CASSPRKDRSNYGYTF. This chain uses TRBV7-2 with TRBJ1-2; 7 bases map to TRBD1. The germline gives CDR1 SGHTA, CDR2 FQGNSA. This CDR3 is 16 amino acids long. J was trimmed by 1 base and V by 5 bases; bases with no gene match: 10. Combining the CDR3 with reference TRBV7-2 and TRBJ1-2 gives the whole variable domain GAGVSQSPSNKVTEKGKDVELRCDPISGHTALYWYRQSLGQGLEFLIYFQGNSAPDKSGLPSDRFSAERTGGSVSTLTIQRTQQEDSAVYLCASSPRKDRSNYGYTFGSGTRLTVV.

The genes are TRBV7-2 and TRBJ2-7; no firm D call. With 6 bases removed from V and 0 bases from J, the gap between germline ends came to 6 bases. The CDR3 runs 12 residues. Germline V gene data show CDR1 as SGHTA and CDR2 as FQGNSA. CDR3 nucleotides: TGTGCCAGCAGTCACAGCTCCTACGAGCAGTACTTC. Translated: CASSHSSYEQYF.

The J gene is TRBJ2-1, the V gene TRBV14; 8 nucleotides align to TRBD1. Germline trimming cut 2 bases from V and 3 bases from J; bases unmatched to any gene: 3. CDR1 and CDR2 (germline): SGHDN, FVKESK. The CDR3 has 15 residues. This chain's CDR3 is CASSQWGTGYNEQFF. CDR3 nucleotide sequence: TGTGCCAGCAGCCAATGGGGGACAGGCTACAATGAGCAGTTCTTC.

The chain couples TRBV9 to TRBJ1-3, with D unresolved. Germline lookup yields CDR1 SGDLS and CDR2 YYNGEE. There are 15 residues in the CDR3. The V end lost 1 base, the J end lost 6 bases, and 14 bases lay between the germline ends. The CDR3: CASSVYEGGQNTIYF. CDR3 DNA sequence: TGTGCCAGCAGCGTATACGAGGGTGGGCAAAACACCATATATTTT.

J is TRBJ2-7 and V is TRBV29-1; 9 bases line up with TRBD1. Losses at the gene ends were 2 bases for V and 3 bases for J; bases not matched to a gene: 2. CDR1 and CDR2 from the germline V gene are SQVTM and ANQGSEA. CDR3 length: 13 residues. The CDR3 DNA reads as TGCAGCGTTGAATGGACAGGGGACTACGAGCAGTACTTC. It specifies CSVEWTGDYEQYF.

Only a few counts were recorded for this clone. The rearrangement uses TRBV4-2 and TRBJ1-4; 8 nucleotides match TRBD1. Losses at the gene ends were 4 bases for V and 7 bases for J; bases not matched to a gene: 11. Germline V lookup: CDR1 LGHNA, CDR2 YNFKEQ. The CDR3 spans 16 residues. The DNA of the CDR3 is TGTGCCAGCAGCCTCCCAGGTGGGACAGGACCTGAAAAACTGTTTTTT. It yields the protein CASSLPGGTGPEKLFF.

V and J are TRBV6-4 and TRBJ1-6, with 9 bases that match TRBD1. V shed 5 bases, J shed 8 bases, and the junction held 1 base outside the gene matches. Looked up from germline, CDR1 is MRHNA and CDR2 is SNTAGT. The CDR3 is made up of 13 amino acids. The CDR3 reads CASSRTGDSPLHF. The CDR3 region has the DNA TGTGCCAGCAGTCGGACAGGGGATTCACCCCTCCACTTT.

J is TRBJ2-7 and V is TRBV6-1; 8 bases align to TRBD1. CDR1 is MNHNS and CDR2 is SASEGT in the germline V gene. This CDR3 comprises 15 residues. V dropped 4 bases and J dropped 6; count of bases not matched to a gene: 11. CDR3 in DNA: TGTGCCAGCAGTGTCCGGACAGGGCCGGGGCGCGAGCAGTACTTC. This gives the protein CASSVRTGPGREQYF.

The V gene is TRBV19, the J gene TRBJ1-3, with D maybe TRBD1 (5 bases). Germline lookup yields CDR1 LNHDA and CDR2 SQIVND (reference sequence). V lost 4 bases, J lost 0 bases, and 13 bases lay in between. CDR3 length: 16 residues. CDR3 sequence (DNA): TGTGCCAGTAGTACCGGGACTGCCGGCTCTGGAAACACCATATATTTT. Its translation: CASSTGTAGSGNTIYF. Based on the CDR3 plus reference TRBV19 and TRBJ1-3, the full variable domain is DGGITQSPKYLFRKEGQNVTLSCEQNLNHDAMYWYRQDPGQGLRLIYYSQIVNDFQKGDIAEGYSVSREKKESFPLTVTSAQKNPTAFYLCASSTGTAGSGNTIYFGEGSWLTVV.

The chain combines TRBV4-3 with TRBJ2-7; 10 bases match TRBD2. This CDR3 region has 16 residues. Germline lookup yields CDR1 LGHNA and CDR2 YSLEER. V shed 0 bases and J 2 bases; nucleotides not matched to a gene: 4. The chain's CDR3 is CASSQDASGRAYEQYF. DNA of the CDR3: TGCGCCAGCAGCCAAGATGCGAGCGGGAGGGCCTACGAGCAGTACTTC.

The chain carries TRBV7-4 and TRBJ2-7; 11 bases are a match to TRBD2. The CDR3 has 17 amino acids. V was pared by 4 bases and J by 6 bases, with 14 bases of the junction left unmatched. Looked up from germline, CDR1 is SGHVT and CDR2 is SQSDAQ. CDR3 sequence: CASSWVGSSGRSGEQYF. CDR3 in DNA: TGTGCCAGCAGCTGGGTGGGGTCTAGCGGGAGGTCAGGCGAGCAGTACTTC.

V gene TRBV5-5 combines with J gene TRBJ1-1; no clear D gene. CDR1 is SGHKS and CDR2 is YYEKEE in the germline V gene (reference sequence). This CDR3 comprises 14 residues. V was trimmed by 2 bases and J by 0 bases, leaving 8 bases between them. The DNA of the CDR3 is TGTGCCAGCAGCTTCGGGGAATTGAACACTGAAGCTTTCTTT. This sequence encodes CASSFGELNTEAFF.

The CDR3 DNA follows: TGTGCCAGCGCACCGGGACAGGGGAATGAAAAACTGTTTTTT. Its translation: CASAPGQGNEKLFF. This sequence joins TRBV7-9 and TRBJ1-4, with TRBD1 matching 10 bases. This CDR3 has 14 amino acids. The J segment lost 5 bases and the V segment lost 8 bases, leaving 5 bases of the junction unmatched. Germline CDR1 reads SEHNR; CDR2 reads FQNEAQ (reference sequence).

The chain recombines TRBV28 with TRBJ2-7; tentatively, D is TRBD1 (5 bases). The CDR3 length is 13 residues. The V gene's germline CDR1 is MDHEN and CDR2 SYDVKM. The ends were cut back, 7 bases at V and 2 bases at J, with 12 bases in the middle. Written as DNA, the CDR3 is TGTGCCAGCAAATCCGTAGGGGCCTACGAGCAGTACTTC. Encoded protein: CASKSVGAYEQYF. Full variable domain (remainder filled in from reference TRBV28 and TRBJ2-7): DVKVTQSSRYLVKRTGEKVFLECVQDMDHENMFWYRQDPGLGLRLIYFSYDVKMKEKGDIPEGYSVSREKKERFSLILESASTNQTSMYLCASKSVGAYEQYFGPGTRLTVT.

This rearrangement joins TRBV6-5 to TRBJ1-2, with TRBD1 as a possible D gene (6 bases). Trimming pared 7 bases from V and 4 bases from J, leaving 13 bases between. The CDR3 sequence is 13 residues long. Germline CDR1 MNHEY, CDR2 SVGAGI. The CDR3 reads CASTPGDIYGYTF. CDR3 bases: TGTGCCAGCACTCCCGGGGACATCTATGGCTACACCTTC.

In nucleotides, the CDR3 is TGCGCCAGCAGCCAAGGGGCAGCGAGGGCAGATCAGCCCCAGCATTTT. Encoded protein: CASSQGAARADQPQHF. The J gene is TRBJ1-5, the V gene TRBV4-1; D is unclear. Looked up from germline, CDR1 is MGHRA and CDR2 is YSYEKL. V gave up 1 base and J gave up 5 bases, with 15 bases separating them. The CDR3 contains 16 residues.

This clone was detected a few times. V is TRBV28 and J is TRBJ2-1; 7 nucleotides align to TRBD2. V lost 6 bases and J lost 6; bases outside the gene matches: 5. The CDR3 has 13 amino acids. Germline-derived CDR1 and CDR2 are MDHEN and SYDVKM. CDR3: CASRTGLPNEQFF. DNA of the CDR3: TGTGCCAGCAGGACGGGACTACCCAATGAGCAGTTCTTC.

The V gene is TRBV6-1, the J gene TRBJ1-1; maybe TRBD1 (5 bases). The CDR3 consists of 13 residues. Per the germline V gene, CDR1 is MNHNS and CDR2 is SASEGT. V lost 2 bases to trimming and J lost 6 bases, with 10 bases between them. The chain's CDR3 is CASSERGRAEAFF. CDR3 in DNA: TGTGCCAGCAGTGAAAGGGGTCGGGCTGAAGCTTTCTTT.